This passage covers 17 T cell receptor beta chains from one sample sequenced in a study of cytomegalovirus exposure and HLA in healthy donors. Vbeta (60) and Jbeta (13) primers were used in the PCR. Sequencing was performed with immunoSEQ multiplex PCR; in TCRdb, only in-frame clones are kept and a portion is missing. Here the sample table reports tens of thousands of clones. The material sequenced was PBMCs. These receptors all come from a woman in her twenties or thirties in good health and CMV-seropositive.

V usage is TRBV19 and J usage is TRBJ1-5; D may be TRBD1 (6 bases). Looked up from germline, CDR1 is LNHDA and CDR2 is SQIVND (reference sequence). The CDR3 totals 16 residues. V was cut by 0 bases and J by 6 bases, with 15 bases left in between. CDR3 DNA sequence: TGTGCCAGTAGTATAGAGGGCAGGGGAAACGGTCAGCCCCAGCATTTT. Translation gives CASSIEGRGNGQPQHF.

The J gene is TRBJ2-1, the V gene TRBV5-1; 12 bases fit TRBD2. The CDR3 is made up of 16 amino acids. The germline gives CDR1 SGHRS, CDR2 YFSETQ. The V segment lost 0 bases and the J segment 9 bases; nucleotides outside the gene matches: 7. The CDR3 loop reads CASSLEGLAGGPEQFF. For the CDR3, the DNA is TGCGCCAGCAGCTTGGAGGGGCTAGCGGGGGGGCCTGAGCAGTTCTTC.

This chain links TRBV19 with TRBJ2-1, with a weak D call TRBD2 (6 bases). Looked up from germline, CDR1 is LNHDA and CDR2 is SQIVND (reference sequence). The CDR3 totals 14 residues. Trimming removed 2 bases from V and 9 bases from J, with 14 bases in between. CDR3 amino acids: CASSITQLASEQFF. CDR3 nucleotides: TGTGCCAGTAGTATAACCCAACTAGCCAGTGAGCAGTTCTTC.

The V gene is TRBV10-2, the J gene TRBJ2-1; 8 bases match TRBD2. This CDR3 region has 14 residues. J was trimmed by 8 bases and V by 6 bases; bases with no gene match: 9. Germline loops: CDR1 WSHSY, CDR2 SAAADI. In nucleotides, the CDR3 is TGCGCCAGCAGCCCCGGGACTAGTATCGATGAGCAGTTCTTC. It specifies CASSPGTSIDEQFF.

The rearrangement uses TRBV5-1 and TRBJ1-4; 9 nucleotides line up with TRBD1. Trimming took 5 bases from V and 7 from J; bases not matched to a gene: 9. Germline V gene lookup returns CDR1 SGHRS and CDR2 YFSETQ. The CDR3 runs to 15 residues. The CDR3 DNA reads TGCGCCAGCAGACCCGGGGGACAGGGACCTGAAAAACTGTTTTTT. Encoded protein: CASRPGGQGPEKLFF.

The V call is TRBV28, the J call TRBJ1-5; possibly TRBD1 for D (5 bases). The V end lost 3 bases, the J end lost 0 bases, and 6 bases lay between the germline ends. CDR3 length equals 14 residues. Germline assignment: CDR1 MDHEN and CDR2 SYDVKM. The CDR3 region has the DNA TGTGCCAGCAGTTTGGGGCTTAGCAATCAGCCCCAGCATTTT. This codes for CASSLGLSNQPQHF.

V and J are TRBV4-1 and TRBJ2-5, with TRBD2 as a possible D gene (5 bases). Germline CDR1 MGHRA, CDR2 YSYEKL. This CDR3 spans 14 amino acids. The V end was cut by 0 bases, the J end by 4 bases, with 9 bases between. CDR3 DNA: TGCGCCAGCAGCCAAGAGGGAGAAAGAGAGACCCAGTACTTC. Translating gives CASSQEGERETQYF.

The chain recombines TRBV5-1 with TRBJ1-5; D not certain. With 0 bases removed from V and 4 bases from J, the gap between germline ends came to 5 bases. Germline V gene data show CDR1 as SGHRS and CDR2 as YFSETQ. This CDR3 contains 13 residues. CDR3: CASSLDQNQPQHF. The CDR3 bases are TGCGCCAGCAGCTTGGATCAAAATCAGCCCCAGCATTTT.

The V and J genes are TRBV30 and TRBJ1-1, with TRBD1 as a possible D gene (6 bases). Between the trimmed V and J ends, which lost 3 bases and 5 bases, there was a span of 13 bases. This CDR3 contains 13 residues. Germline V gene sequence: CDR1 GTSNPN, CDR2 SVGIG (reference sequence). The CDR3 spells CAWRGGGRTEAFF. DNA of the CDR3: TGTGCCTGGAGGGGAGGGGGGCGAACTGAAGCTTTCTTT.

The genes are TRBV5-1 and TRBJ1-1, with 8 bases fitting TRBD1. The CDR3 is made up of 15 amino acids. V lost 1 base and J lost 6; bases outside the gene matches: 8. CDR1 and CDR2 (germline): SGHRS, YFSETQ. This CDR3 is CASSLHRGALSEAFF. Here the CDR3 DNA reads TGCGCCAGCAGCTTGCACAGGGGGGCCCTCTCTGAAGCTTTCTTT.

V usage is TRBV5-6 and J usage is TRBJ1-5, with 9 bases lining up with TRBD1. The V gene end was trimmed by 0 bases and the J gene end by 4 bases; junction bases not matched to a gene: 5. Germline CDR1 reads SGHDT; CDR2 reads YYEEEE. This CDR3 region has 16 residues. Here the CDR3 reads CASSLAWDRENQPQHF. The CDR3 DNA sequence: TGTGCCAGCAGCTTGGCATGGGACAGGGAAAATCAGCCCCAGCATTTT.

V and J are TRBV4-1 and TRBJ2-3; 10 positions match TRBD2. Germline V gene sequence: CDR1 MGHRA, CDR2 YSYEKL. J lost 3 bases, V lost 1 base, and 10 bases had no gene match. This CDR3 is built from 18 residues. The CDR3: CASSQVPQRGGQTDTQYF. The CDR3 coding sequence is TGCGCCAGCAGCCAAGTGCCTCAGCGGGGGGGCCAAACAGATACGCAGTATTTT.

This sequence joins TRBV18 and TRBJ1-1; D unclear. This CDR3 spans 14 amino acids. The germline CDR1 and CDR2 sequences are KGHSH and LQKENI. Trimming shortened V by 6 bases and J by 0 bases, and 11 bases separated the two germline ends. The CDR3 nucleotides are TGTGCCAGCTCCGACAAATCAATGAACACTGAAGCTTTCTTT. Residues: CASSDKSMNTEAFF.

This rearrangement joins TRBV6-5 to TRBJ2-1; 10 bases fit TRBD2. J lost 7 bases, V lost 7 bases, and 10 bases had no gene match. The CDR3 has 15 residues. Germline V gene lookup returns CDR1 MNHEY and CDR2 SVGAGI. CDR3 in amino acids: CASKQLAGGINEQFF. DNA of the CDR3: TGTGCCAGCAAACAGTTAGCGGGGGGTATAAATGAGCAGTTCTTC.

This sequence joins TRBV18 and TRBJ1-6, with 7 bases identical to TRBD1. With 6 bases clipped from V and 0 bases from J, the junction kept 8 bases outside the gene matches. The germline V gene has CDR1 KGHSH and CDR2 LQKENI. The CDR3 covers 17 residues. CDR3: CASSPNRQGSYNSPLHF. The CDR3 bases are TGTGCCAGCTCGCCCAACCGACAGGGCTCCTATAATTCACCCCTCCACTTT. Based on the CDR3 plus reference TRBV18 and TRBJ1-6, the full variable domain is NAGVMQNPRHLVRRRGQEARLRCSPMKGHSHVYWYRQLPEEGLKFMVYLQKENIIDESGMPKERFSAEFPKEGPSILRIQQVVRGDSAAYFCASSPNRQGSYNSPLHFGNGTRLTVT.

The V call is TRBV2, the J call TRBJ1-1, with TRBD1 as a possible D gene (6 bases). Germline V lookup: CDR1 SNHLY, CDR2 FYNNEI. The CDR3 has 12 residues. V was trimmed by 1 base and J by 7 bases, leaving 7 bases between them. The CDR3 loop is CASSEGGGEAFF. In DNA form, the CDR3 reads TGTGCCAGCAGTGAAGGAGGGGGTGAAGCTTTCTTT.

This chain uses TRBV28 with TRBJ1-4, with a weak D call TRBD1 (6 bases). This CDR3 contains 14 residues. Germline V gives CDR1 MDHEN, CDR2 SYDVKM. Trimming removed 2 bases from V and 3 bases from J, with 7 bases in between. CDR3 amino acids: CASSLRTANEKLFF. The CDR3 nucleotides are TGTGCCAGCAGTTTAAGGACAGCTAATGAAAAACTGTTTTTT.